This TCR beta chain was documented in a study of shared clonotypes between healthy human individuals. Turning to the study itself: Donor composition was a couple of women and three men, aged 18 to 49. Notes on the study in general: Generally, naive subsets came out with larger estimated richness than memory subsets. The study found lower generation probabilities in non-shared clonotypes than in those shared by all four donors.

Replicate PCRs from sorted subsets contained roughly 200 ng DNA, which is some 30,000 T cell genomes. Produced via immunoSEQ multiplex PCR; TCRdb's table is partial and in-frame only. This sample has about 2.1 million clones, with more than 85% found just once. The CDR3 covers 13 residues. The trim removed 6 bases at V and 5 bases at J, leaving 9 bases unmatched. Germline V CDR1 and CDR2: SQVTM, ANQGSEA. A few counts support this clone. Its target is unknown. Naive CD8 cells, CD45RO-negative and positively selected for CCR7, excluded terminally differentiated effector memory CD45RA+ cells. Sequenced: naive CD8+ T cells from PBMCs. The chain is built from TRBV29-1 and TRBJ1-1, with 7 bases identical to TRBD1. This receptor was taken from a man younger than 35 in good health. Some clones in this sample may be carry-over from other donors' samples. Here the CDR3 reads CSVLQGWGTEAFF. DNA of the CDR3: TGCAGCGTCCTACAGGGGTGGGGTACTGAAGCTTTCTTT. The complete variable domain, with remaining parts taken from reference TRBV29-1 and TRBJ1-1, reads SAVISQKPSRDICQRGTSLTIQCQVDSQVTMMFWYRQQPGQSLTLIATANQGSEATYESGFVIDKFPISRPNLTFSTLTVSNMSPEDSSIYLCSVLQGWGTEAFFGQGTRLTVV.